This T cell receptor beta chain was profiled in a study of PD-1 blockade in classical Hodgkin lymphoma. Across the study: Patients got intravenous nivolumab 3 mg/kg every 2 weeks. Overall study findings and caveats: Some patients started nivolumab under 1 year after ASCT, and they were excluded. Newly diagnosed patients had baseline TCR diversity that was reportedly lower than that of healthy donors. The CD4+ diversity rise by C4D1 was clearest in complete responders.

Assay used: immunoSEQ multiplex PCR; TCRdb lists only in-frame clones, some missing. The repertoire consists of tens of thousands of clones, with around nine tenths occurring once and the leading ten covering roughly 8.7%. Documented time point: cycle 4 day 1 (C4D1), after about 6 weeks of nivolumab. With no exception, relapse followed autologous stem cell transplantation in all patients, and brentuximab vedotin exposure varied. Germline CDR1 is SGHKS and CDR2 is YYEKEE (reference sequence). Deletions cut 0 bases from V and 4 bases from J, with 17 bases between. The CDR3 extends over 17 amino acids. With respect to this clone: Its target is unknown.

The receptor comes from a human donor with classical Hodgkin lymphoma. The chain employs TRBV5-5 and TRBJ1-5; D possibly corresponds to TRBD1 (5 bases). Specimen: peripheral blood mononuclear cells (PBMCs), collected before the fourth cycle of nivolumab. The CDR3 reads CASSLEQAVGVNQPQHF. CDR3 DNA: TGTGCCAGCAGCTTGGAACAGGCGGTCGGAGTTAATCAGCCCCAGCATTTT.